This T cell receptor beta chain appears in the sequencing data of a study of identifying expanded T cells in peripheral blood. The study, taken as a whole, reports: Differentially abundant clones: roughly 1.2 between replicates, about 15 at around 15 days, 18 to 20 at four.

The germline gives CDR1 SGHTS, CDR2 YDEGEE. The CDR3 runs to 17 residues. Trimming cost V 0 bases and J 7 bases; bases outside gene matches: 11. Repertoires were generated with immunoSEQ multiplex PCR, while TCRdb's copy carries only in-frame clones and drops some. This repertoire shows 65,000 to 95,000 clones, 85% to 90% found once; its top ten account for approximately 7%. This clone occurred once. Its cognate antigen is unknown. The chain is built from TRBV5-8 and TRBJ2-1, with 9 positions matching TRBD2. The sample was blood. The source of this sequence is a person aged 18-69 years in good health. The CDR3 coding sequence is TGTGCCAGCAGCTTGGAGTCGGGGCGGGAGGGCCGTAATGAGCAGTTCTTC. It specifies CASSLESGREGRNEQFF.